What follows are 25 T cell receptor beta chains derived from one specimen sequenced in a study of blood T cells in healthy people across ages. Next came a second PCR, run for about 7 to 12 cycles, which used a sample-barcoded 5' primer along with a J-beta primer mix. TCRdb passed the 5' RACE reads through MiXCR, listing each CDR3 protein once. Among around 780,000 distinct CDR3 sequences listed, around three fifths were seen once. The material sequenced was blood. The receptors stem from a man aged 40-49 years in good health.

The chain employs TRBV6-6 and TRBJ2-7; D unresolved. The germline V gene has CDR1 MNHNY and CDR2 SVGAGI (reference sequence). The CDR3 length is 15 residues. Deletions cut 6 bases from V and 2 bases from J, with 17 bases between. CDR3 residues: CASSSLDGYPYEQYF. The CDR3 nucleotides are TGTGCCAGCAGCTCCCTCGATGGGTACCCCTACGAGCAGTACTTC.

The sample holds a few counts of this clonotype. The DNA for the CDR3 is TGTGCCAGCAGCTTTGGACAGGTCGGGGAGACCCAGTACTTC. As protein: CASSFGQVGETQYF. The rearrangement links TRBV7-2 to TRBJ2-5; TRBD1 matches 7 bases. Trimming cost V 3 bases and J 5 bases; bases outside gene matches: 6. This CDR3 has 14 residues. Germline values: CDR1 SGHTA, CDR2 FQGNSA.

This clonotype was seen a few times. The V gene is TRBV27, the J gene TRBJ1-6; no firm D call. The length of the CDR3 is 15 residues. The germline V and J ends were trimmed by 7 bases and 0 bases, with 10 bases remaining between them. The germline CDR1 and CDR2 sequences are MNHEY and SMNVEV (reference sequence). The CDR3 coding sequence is TGTGCCAGCAAAACGATCAGCTCCTATAATTCACCCCTCCACTTT. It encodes CASKTISSYNSPLHF.

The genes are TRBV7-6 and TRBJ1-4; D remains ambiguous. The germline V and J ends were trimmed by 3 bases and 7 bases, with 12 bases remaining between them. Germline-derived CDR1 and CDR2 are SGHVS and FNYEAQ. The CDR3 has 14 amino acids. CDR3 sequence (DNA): TGTGCCAGCAGCTTGGGGAGAGAGAGTGAAAAACTGTTTTTT. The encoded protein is CASSLGRESEKLFF.

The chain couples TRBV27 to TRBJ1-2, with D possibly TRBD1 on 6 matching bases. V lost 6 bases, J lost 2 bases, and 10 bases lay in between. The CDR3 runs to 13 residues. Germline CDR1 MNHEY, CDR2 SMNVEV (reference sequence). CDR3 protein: CASSTTGNYGYTF. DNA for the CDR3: TGTGCCAGCAGCACTACAGGGAACTATGGCTACACCTTC.

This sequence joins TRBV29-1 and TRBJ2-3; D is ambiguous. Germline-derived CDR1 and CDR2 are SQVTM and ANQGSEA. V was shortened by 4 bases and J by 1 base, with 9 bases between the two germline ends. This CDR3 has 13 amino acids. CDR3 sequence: CSVAPAGTDTQYF. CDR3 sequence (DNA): TGCAGCGTTGCCCCCGCGGGCACAGATACGCAGTATTTT.

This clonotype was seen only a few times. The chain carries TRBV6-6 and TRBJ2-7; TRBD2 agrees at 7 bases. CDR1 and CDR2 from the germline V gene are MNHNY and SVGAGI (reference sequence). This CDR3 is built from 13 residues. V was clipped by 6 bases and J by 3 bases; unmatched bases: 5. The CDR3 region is CASRPGLVYEQYF. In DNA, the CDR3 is TGTGCCAGCAGGCCCGGACTAGTCTACGAGCAGTACTTC.

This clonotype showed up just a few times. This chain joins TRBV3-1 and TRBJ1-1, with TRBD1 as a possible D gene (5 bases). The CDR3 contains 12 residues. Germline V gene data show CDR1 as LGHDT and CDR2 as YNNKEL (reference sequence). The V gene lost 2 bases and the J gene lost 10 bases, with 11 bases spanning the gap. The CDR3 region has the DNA TGTGCCAGCAGCCAACGGGACTCTACAGCTTTCTTT. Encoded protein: CASSQRDSTAFF.

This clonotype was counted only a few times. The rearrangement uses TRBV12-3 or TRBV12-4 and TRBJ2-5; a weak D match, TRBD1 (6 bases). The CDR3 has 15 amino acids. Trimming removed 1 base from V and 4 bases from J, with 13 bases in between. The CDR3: CASSLDTGSRETQYF. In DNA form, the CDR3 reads TGTGCCAGCAGTTTAGATACAGGGTCGCGAGAGACCCAGTACTTC.

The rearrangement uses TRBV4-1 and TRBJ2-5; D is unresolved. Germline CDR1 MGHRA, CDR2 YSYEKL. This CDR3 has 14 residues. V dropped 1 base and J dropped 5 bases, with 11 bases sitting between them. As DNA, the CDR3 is TGCGCCAGCAGCCAAGTGACCGGTGTGGAGACCCAGTACTTC. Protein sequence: CASSQVTGVETQYF.

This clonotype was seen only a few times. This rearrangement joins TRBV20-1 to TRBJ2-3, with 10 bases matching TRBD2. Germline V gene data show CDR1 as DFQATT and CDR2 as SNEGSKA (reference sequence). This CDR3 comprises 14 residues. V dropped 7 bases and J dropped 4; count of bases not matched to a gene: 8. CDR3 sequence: CSGESGGASDTQYF. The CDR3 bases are TGCAGTGGGGAAAGCGGGGGGGCCTCAGATACGCAGTATTTT.

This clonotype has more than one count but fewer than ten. CDR3 nucleotide sequence: TGTGCCACCCTCGTAGAGATCTCCTACAATGAGCAGTTCTTC. This encodes CATLVEISYNEQFF. This rearrangement joins TRBV2 to TRBJ2-1; D not resolved. This CDR3 comprises 14 residues. Germline V gene data show CDR1 as SNHLY and CDR2 as FYNNEI. V lost 10 bases and J 0 bases, leaving 13 bases between the germline ends. The entire variable domain, with the rest obtained from reference TRBV2 and TRBJ2-1, is as follows: EPEVTQTPSHQVTQMGQEVILRCVPISNHLYFYWYRQILGQKVEFLVSFYNNEISEKSEIFDDQFSVERPDGSNFTLKIRSTKLEDSAMYFCATLVEISYNEQFFGPGTRLTVL.

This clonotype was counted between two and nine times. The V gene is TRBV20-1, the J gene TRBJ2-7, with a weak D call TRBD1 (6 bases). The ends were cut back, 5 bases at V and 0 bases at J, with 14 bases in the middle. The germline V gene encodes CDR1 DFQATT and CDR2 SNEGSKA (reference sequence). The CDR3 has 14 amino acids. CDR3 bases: TGCAGTGCTTTTACAGGGTTTGGCTCCTACGAGCAGTACTTC. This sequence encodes CSAFTGFGSYEQYF.

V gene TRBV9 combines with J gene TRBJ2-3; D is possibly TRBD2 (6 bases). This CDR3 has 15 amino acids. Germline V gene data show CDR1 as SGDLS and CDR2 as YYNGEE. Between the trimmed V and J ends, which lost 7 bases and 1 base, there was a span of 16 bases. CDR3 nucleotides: TGTGCCAGCGCGGGGCGGCGGTCAGGCACAGATACGCAGTATTTT. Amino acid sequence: CASAGRRSGTDTQYF.

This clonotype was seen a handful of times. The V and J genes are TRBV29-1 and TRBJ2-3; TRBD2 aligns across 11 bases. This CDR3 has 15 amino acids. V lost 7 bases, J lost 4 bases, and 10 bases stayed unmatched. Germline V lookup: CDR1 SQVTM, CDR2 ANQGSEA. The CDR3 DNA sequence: TGCAGCGCCACGGTGACTAGCGGGGTATCAGATACGCAGTATTTT. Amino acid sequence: CSATVTSGVSDTQYF.

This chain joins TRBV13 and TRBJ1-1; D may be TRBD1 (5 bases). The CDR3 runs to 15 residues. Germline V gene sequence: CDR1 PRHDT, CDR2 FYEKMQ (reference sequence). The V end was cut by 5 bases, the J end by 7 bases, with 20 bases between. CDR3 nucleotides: TGTGCCAGCAGCGCCTCCCGAAGGGGTTTGGGTGAAGCTTTCTTT. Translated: CASSASRRGLGEAFF.

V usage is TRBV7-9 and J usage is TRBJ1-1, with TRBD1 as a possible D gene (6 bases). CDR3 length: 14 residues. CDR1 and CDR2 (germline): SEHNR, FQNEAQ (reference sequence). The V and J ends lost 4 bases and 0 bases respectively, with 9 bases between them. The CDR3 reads CASSSDSLNTEAFF. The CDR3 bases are TGTGCCAGCAGCTCGGACAGCCTGAACACTGAAGCTTTCTTT.

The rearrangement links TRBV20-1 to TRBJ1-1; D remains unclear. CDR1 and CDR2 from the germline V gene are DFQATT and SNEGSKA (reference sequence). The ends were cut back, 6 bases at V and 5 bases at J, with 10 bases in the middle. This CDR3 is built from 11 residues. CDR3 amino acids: CSAGSATEAFF. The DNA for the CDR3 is TGCAGTGCAGGGTCTGCTACTGAAGCTTTCTTT.

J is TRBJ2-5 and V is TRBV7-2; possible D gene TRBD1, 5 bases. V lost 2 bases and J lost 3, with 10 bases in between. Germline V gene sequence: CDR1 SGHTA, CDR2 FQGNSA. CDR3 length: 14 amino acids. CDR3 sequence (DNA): TGTGCCAGCAGCTTAAGGAGCAGGGAAGAGACCCAGTACTTC. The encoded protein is CASSLRSREETQYF.

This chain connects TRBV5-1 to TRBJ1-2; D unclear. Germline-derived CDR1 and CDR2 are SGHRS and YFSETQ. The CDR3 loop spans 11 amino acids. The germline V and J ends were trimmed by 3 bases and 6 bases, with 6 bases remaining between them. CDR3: CASSYEHGYTF. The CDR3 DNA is TGCGCCAGCAGCTACGAACATGGCTACACCTTC.

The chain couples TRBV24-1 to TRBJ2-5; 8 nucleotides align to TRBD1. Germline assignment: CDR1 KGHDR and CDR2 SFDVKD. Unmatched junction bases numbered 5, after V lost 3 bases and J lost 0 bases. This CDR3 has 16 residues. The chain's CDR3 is CATSDPRTGYQETQYF. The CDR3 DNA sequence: TGTGCCACCAGTGATCCAAGGACAGGGTACCAAGAGACCCAGTACTTC.

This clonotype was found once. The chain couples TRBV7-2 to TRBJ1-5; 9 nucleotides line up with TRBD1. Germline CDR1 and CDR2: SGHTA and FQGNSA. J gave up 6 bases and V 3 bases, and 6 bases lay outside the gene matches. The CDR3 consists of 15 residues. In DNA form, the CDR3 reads TGTGCCAGCAGCTTGTGGGACAGGGCAGGTCAGCCCCAGCATTTT. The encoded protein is CASSLWDRAGQPQHF. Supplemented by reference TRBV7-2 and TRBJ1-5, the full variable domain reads GAGVSQSPSNKVTEKGKDVELRCDPISGHTALYWYRQSLGQGLEFLIYFQGNSAPDKSGLPSDRFSAERTGGSVSTLTIQRTQQEDSAVYLCASSLWDRAGQPQHFGDGTRLSIL.

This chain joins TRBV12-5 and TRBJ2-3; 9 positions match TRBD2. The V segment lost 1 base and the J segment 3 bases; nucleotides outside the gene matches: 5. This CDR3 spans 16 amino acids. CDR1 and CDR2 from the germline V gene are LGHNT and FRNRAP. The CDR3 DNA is TGTGCTAGTGGTTTGGGGGCTAGCGGGAATACAGATACGCAGTATTTT. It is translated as CASGLGASGNTDTQYF.

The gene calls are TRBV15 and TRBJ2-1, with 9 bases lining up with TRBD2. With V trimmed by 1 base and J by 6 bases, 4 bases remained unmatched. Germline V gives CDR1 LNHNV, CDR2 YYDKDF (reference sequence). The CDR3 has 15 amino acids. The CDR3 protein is CATSRGTSAGNEQFF. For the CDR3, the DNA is TGTGCCACCAGCAGAGGGACTAGCGCGGGCAATGAGCAGTTCTTC.

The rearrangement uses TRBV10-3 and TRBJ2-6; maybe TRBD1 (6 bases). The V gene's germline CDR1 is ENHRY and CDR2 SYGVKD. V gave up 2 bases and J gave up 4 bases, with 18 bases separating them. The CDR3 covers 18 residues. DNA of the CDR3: TGTGCCATCAGTGAGAGGCCGGGACACCACTCCGGGGCCAACGTCCTGACTTTC. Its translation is CAISERPGHHSGANVLTF.